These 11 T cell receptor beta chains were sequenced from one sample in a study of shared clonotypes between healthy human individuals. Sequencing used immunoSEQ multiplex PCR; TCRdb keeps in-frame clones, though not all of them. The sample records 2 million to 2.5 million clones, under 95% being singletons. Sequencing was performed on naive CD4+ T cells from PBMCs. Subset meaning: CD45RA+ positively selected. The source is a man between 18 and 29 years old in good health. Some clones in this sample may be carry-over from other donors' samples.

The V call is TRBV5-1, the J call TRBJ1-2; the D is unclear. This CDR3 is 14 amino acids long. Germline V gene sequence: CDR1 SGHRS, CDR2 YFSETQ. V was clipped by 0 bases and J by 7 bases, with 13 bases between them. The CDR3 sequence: CASSLEQNPAGYTF. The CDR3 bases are TGCGCCAGCAGCTTGGAACAGAATCCTGCTGGCTACACCTTC.

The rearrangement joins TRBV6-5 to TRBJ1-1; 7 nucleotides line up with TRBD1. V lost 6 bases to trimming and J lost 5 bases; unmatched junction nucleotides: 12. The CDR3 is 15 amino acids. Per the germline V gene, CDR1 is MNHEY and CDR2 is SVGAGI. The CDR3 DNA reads TGTGCCAGCAGCCCCGCGAGGGGGCTTAGGACTGAAGCTTTCTTT. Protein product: CASSPARGLRTEAFF.

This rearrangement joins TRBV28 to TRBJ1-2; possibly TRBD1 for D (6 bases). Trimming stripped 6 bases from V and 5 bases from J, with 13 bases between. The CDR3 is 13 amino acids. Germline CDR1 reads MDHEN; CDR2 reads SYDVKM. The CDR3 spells CASRGGPTYGYTF. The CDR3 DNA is TGTGCCAGCAGGGGGGGGCCTACGTATGGCTACACCTTC.

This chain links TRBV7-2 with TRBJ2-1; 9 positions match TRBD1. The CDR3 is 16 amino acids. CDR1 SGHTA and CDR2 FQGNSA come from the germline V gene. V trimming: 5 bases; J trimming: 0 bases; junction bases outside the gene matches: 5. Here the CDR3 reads CASSLQGAASYNEQFF. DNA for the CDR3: TGTGCCAGCAGCCTACAGGGGGCCGCCTCCTACAATGAGCAGTTCTTC.

CDR3 sequence (DNA): TGTGCCAGCCCGGGATGCGGGGTTGTGAATCAGCCCCAGCATTTT. The encoded protein is CASPGCGVVNQPQHF. The rearrangement joins TRBV21-1 to TRBJ1-5. TRBV21-1 is reported as a pseudogene. The CDR3 length is 15 residues.

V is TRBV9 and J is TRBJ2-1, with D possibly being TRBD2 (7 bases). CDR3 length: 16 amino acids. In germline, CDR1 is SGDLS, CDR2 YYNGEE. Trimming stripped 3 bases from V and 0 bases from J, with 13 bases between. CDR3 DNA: TGTGCCAGCAGCGCGGGGGGCACAGTCTCCTACAATGAGCAGTTCTTC. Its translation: CASSAGGTVSYNEQFF.

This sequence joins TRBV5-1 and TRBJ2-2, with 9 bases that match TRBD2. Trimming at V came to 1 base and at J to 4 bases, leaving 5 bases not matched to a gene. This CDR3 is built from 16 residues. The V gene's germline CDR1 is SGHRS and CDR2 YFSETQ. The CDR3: CASSLWPSGTTGELFF. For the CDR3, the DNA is TGCGCCAGCAGCTTGTGGCCTAGCGGGACCACCGGGGAGCTGTTTTTT.

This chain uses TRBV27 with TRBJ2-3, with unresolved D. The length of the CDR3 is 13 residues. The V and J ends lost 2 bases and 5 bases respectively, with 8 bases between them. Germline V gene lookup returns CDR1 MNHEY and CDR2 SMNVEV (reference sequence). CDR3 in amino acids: CASSLRPGDTQYF. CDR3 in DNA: TGTGCCAGCAGTTTAAGACCAGGAGATACGCAGTATTTT.

This CDR3 reads CASSDSGGGGAYEQYF. CDR3 DNA sequence: TGTGCCAGCAGCGACAGCGGGGGCGGAGGGGCCTACGAGCAGTACTTC. The V call is TRBV7-3, the J call TRBJ2-7; 8 bases line up with TRBD2. This CDR3 has 16 amino acids. J was trimmed by 2 bases and V by 5 bases; bases with no gene match: 11. CDR1 SGHTA and CDR2 FQGTGA come from the germline V gene.

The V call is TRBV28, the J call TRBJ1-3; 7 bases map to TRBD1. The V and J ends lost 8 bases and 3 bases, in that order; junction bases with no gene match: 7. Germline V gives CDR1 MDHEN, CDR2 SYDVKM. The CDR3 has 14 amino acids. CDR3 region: CASLPGQRGNTIYF. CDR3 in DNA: TGTGCCAGCCTACCGGGACAGCGTGGAAACACCATATATTTT.

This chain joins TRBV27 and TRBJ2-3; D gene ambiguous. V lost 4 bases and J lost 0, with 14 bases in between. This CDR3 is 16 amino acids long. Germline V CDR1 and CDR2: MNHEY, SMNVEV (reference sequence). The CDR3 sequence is CASSWRTTHSTDTQYF. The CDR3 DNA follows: TGTGCCAGCAGTTGGCGCACAACCCATAGCACAGATACGCAGTATTTT.